The next 4 T cell receptor beta chains were all read from a single sample in a study of blood T cell dynamics during melanoma immunotherapy. General study points: Cell-free DNA CDR3 sequences most resembled the immune-effector CD8+ subset, which was also most clonal.

Time point here: week 3, after first cycle of checkpoint inhibitor. The CD3+ CD4- CD8+ CD45RA- CD45RO-high CD27- CCR7- memory phenotype defined TIE cells. What these receptors recognize is not known. TCRdb keeps only in-frame clones here, not all; method: immunoSEQ multiplex PCR. This sample carries just under 850 clones, over 70% of them seen once, and the ten largest clones take about a tenth. Sequenced here: CD8+ T cells from blood, sampled from a patient treated with checkpoint blockade. These receptors all come from a human donor with melanoma.

J is TRBJ2-7 and V is TRBV7-2; D might be TRBD1 (5 bases). Germline CDR1 reads SGHTA; CDR2 reads FQGNSA. This CDR3 comprises 15 residues. V was clipped by 3 bases and J by 3 bases, with 15 bases between them. CDR3 in DNA: TGTGCCAGCAGCTTGAGCCGAACAGGAATCTACGAGCAGTACTTC. It yields the protein CASSLSRTGIYEQYF. The whole variable domain, filled in from reference TRBV7-2 and TRBJ2-7, reads GAGVSQSPSNKVTEKGKDVELRCDPISGHTALYWYRQSLGQGLEFLIYFQGNSAPDKSGLPSDRFSAERTGGSVSTLTIQRTQQEDSAVYLCASSLSRTGIYEQYFGPGTRLTVT.

The chain recombines TRBV27 with TRBJ2-7; 8 nucleotides agree with TRBD1. Germline V gene lookup returns CDR1 MNHEY and CDR2 SMNVEV (reference sequence). The length of the CDR3 is 14 residues. With 2 bases clipped from V and 3 bases from J, the junction kept 3 bases outside the gene matches. The DNA of the CDR3 is TGTGCCAGCAGTTTACAGGGGGCGAACTACGAGCAGTACTTC. It specifies CASSLQGANYEQYF.

The chain is built from TRBV28 and TRBJ1-1, with a tentative D call TRBD1 (6 bases). Trimming left V 6 bases short and J 5 bases short, with 16 bases between. The CDR3 has 14 amino acids. The germline V gene has CDR1 MDHEN and CDR2 SYDVKM. The CDR3 here is CASSNHRVDTEAFF. Written as DNA, the CDR3 is TGTGCCAGCAGCAACCACAGGGTTGATACTGAAGCTTTCTTT.

The chain is built from TRBV5-1 and TRBJ1-4; D is possibly TRBD1 (6 bases). Germline assignment: CDR1 SGHRS and CDR2 YFSETQ. Trimming stripped 4 bases from V and 4 bases from J, with 11 bases between. This CDR3 has 14 residues. The CDR3 DNA reads as TGCGCCAGCAGCATCAGGGGTGGTAATGAAAAACTGTTTTTT. Protein sequence: CASSIRGGNEKLFF.